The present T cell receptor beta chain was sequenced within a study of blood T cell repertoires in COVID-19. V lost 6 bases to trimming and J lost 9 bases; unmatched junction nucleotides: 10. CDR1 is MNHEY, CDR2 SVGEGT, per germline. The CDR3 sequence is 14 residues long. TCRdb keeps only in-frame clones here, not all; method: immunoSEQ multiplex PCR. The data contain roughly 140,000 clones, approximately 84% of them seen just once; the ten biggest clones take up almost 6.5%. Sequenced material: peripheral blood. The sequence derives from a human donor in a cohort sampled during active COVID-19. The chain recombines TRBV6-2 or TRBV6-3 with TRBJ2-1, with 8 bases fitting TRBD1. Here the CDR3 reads CASSQGQDPGEQFF. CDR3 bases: TGTGCCAGCAGCCAGGGACAGGACCCCGGTGAGCAGTTCTTC.